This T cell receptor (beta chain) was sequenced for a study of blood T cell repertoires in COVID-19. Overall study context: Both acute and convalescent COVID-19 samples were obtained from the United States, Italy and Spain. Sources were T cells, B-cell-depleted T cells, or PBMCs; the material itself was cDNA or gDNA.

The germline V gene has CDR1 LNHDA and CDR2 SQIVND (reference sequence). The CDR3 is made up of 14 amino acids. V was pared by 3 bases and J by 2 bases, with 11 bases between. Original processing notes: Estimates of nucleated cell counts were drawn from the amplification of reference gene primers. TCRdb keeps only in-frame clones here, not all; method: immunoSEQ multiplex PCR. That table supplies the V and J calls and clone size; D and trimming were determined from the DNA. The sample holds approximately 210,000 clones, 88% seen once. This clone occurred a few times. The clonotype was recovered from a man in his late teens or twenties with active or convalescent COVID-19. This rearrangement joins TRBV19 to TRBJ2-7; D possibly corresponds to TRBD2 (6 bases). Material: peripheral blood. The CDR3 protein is CASSILPGAYEQYF. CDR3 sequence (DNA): TGTGCCAGTAGTATTCTTCCGGGAGCCTACGAGCAGTACTTC.